This is a list of T cell receptor beta chains from one sample in a study of blood T cell repertoires in COVID-19. The table came from immunoSEQ multiplex PCR; TCRdb's copy has only in-frame clones and leaves some out. The data contain under 200,000 clones, approximately 84% of them seen just once; the ten biggest clones take up roughly 2.6%. The sample was peripheral blood. These receptors originate from a human donor with acute or convalescent COVID-19. The donor label of this sample is uncertain. The CDR3 runs from the conserved cysteine through the conserved F or W. A D gene is named only where the DNA matches it firmly.

TRBV29-1,-,TRBJ2-7,TGCAGCGTTGTGGGCTTGTCAGGCCTCTTCCCCTACGAGCAGTACTTC,CSVVGLSGLFPYEQYF
TRBV30,TRBD1,TRBJ2-5,TGTGCCTGGAGTGTAAGGGGGCGGGAGACCCAGTACTTC,CAWSVRGRETQYF
TRBV10-2,TRBD2,TRBJ2-7,TGCGCCAGCAGTGAGGAGGCGGGAGGGCCTTACGAGCAGTACTTC,CASSEEAGGPYEQYF
TRBV11-2,TRBD1,TRBJ2-1,TGTGCCAGCAGCTCATACAGGGGACCCCTATACAATGAGCAGTTCTTC,CASSSYRGPLYNEQFF
TRBV4-2,TRBD2,TRBJ2-7,TGTGCCAGCAGCCCAAAAGGATCTAGCGGGGGATACGAGCAGTACTTC,CASSPKGSSGGYEQYF
TRBV10-1,TRBD1,TRBJ2-1,TGCGCCAGCAGCCCGGCGGGACAGGGATCCCACAATGAGCAGTTCTTC,CASSPAGQGSHNEQFF
TRBV19,TRBD2,TRBJ2-7,TGTGCCAGTACCTCAAACCCCCTAGCGGGAGGCTATTCGGGGGAGCAGTACTTC,CASTSNPLAGGYSGEQYF
TRBV14,TRBD2,TRBJ2-3,TGTGCCAGCAGCCAAAACAGGCTACTAGCGGGAGCAGATACGCAGTATTTT,CASSQNRLLAGADTQYF
TRBV7-2,-,TRBJ1-2,TGTGCCAGCAGCTTATCCCCGTGGGGGGGCCATGGCTACACCTTC,CASSLSPWGGHGYTF
TRBV6-1,TRBD2,TRBJ2-1,TGTGCCAGCAGTGGGGGAGGACTAGCGATTGCCCATGAGCAGTTCTTC,CASSGGGLAIAHEQFF